This TCR beta chain was found in a study of OX40 agonist ivuxolimab in advanced cancers. Study background: The eligibility criteria allowed prior anti-PD-1, anti-PD-L1 or anti-CTLA-4 therapy, and 40% had some.

Germline CDR1 is SEHNR and CDR2 is FQNEAQ (reference sequence). The length of the CDR3 is 18 residues. V lost 5 bases, J lost 3 bases, and 14 bases stayed unmatched. The method was immunoSEQ multiplex PCR; TCRdb's version includes in-frame clones alone and lacks a portion of them. The sample gives fewer than 100,000 clones, approximately 91% of which show up once; around 0.34% is in the top ten. Sequencing was performed on CD4+ or CD8+ T cells sorted from blood, taken in a trial of the OX40 agonist ivuxolimab. This chain joins TRBV7-9 and TRBJ2-1, with 9 nucleotides matching TRBD2. The sequence was collected from an adult with an advanced solid tumor such as melanoma, head and neck, liver or kidney cancer. In nucleotides, the CDR3 is TGTGCCAGCAGCCCCTTGACCGGCGGGAGGGCTGACTACAATGAGCAGTTCTTC. Amino acid sequence: CASSPLTGGRADYNEQFF.